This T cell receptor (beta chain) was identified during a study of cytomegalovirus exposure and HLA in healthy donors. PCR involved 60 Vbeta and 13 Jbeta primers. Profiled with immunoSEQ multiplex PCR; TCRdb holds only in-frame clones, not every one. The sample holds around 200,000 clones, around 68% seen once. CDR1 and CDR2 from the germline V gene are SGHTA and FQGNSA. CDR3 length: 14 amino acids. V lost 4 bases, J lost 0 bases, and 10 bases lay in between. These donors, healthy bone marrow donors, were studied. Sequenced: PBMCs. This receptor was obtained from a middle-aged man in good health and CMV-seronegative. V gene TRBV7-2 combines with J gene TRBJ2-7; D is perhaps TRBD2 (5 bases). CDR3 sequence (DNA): TGTGCCAGCAGCTACCGACGGGGCTCCTACGAGCAGTACTTC. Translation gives CASSYRRGSYEQYF.